A selection of T cell receptor beta chains follows, all from one sample in a study of blood T cell repertoires in COVID-19. Method: immunoSEQ multiplex PCR; TCRdb's copy keeps in-frame clones and lacks some. The sample lists some 120,000 clones, roughly 89% occurring once. The sequenced sample consisted of peripheral blood. All receptors derive from a human donor with acute or convalescent COVID-19. The donor label of this sample is uncertain. Both conserved end residues are part of each CDR3. A D gene is named only where the DNA matches it firmly. Only part of the rows carry a size: once, few, many, or a class if the clone is expanded.

J gene: TRBJ1-4
clone size: -
D gene: TRBD1
V gene: TRBV27
CDR3 DNA: TGTGCCAGCAGTTCTTCCTCCGGGACAGCGAATGAAAAACTGTTTTTT
CDR3 protein: CASSSSSGTANEKLFF

J gene: TRBJ1-3
clone size: -
D gene: TRBD1
V gene: TRBV19
CDR3 DNA: TGTGCCACCACTACAGGGGTCTCTGGAAACACCATATATTTT
CDR3 protein: CATTTGVSGNTIYF

J gene: TRBJ2-5
clone size: -
D gene: -
V gene: TRBV14
CDR3 DNA: TGTGCCAGCAGCCAAGCGGCGGTACAAGAGACCCAGTACTTC
CDR3 protein: CASSQAAVQETQYF

J gene: TRBJ1-1
clone size: -
D gene: -
V gene: TRBV30
CDR3 DNA: TGTGCCTGGAGTCCTTTCCCAATGGAACCGGGCACTGAAGCTTTCTTT
CDR3 protein: CAWSPFPMEPGTEAFF

J gene: TRBJ1-6
clone size: -
D gene: TRBD1
V gene: TRBV18
CDR3 DNA: TGTGCCAGCTCACCATGGGTAGGACAGGGGACTTCACCCCTCCACTTT
CDR3 protein: CASSPWVGQGTSPLHF

J gene: TRBJ2-5
clone size: -
D gene: -
V gene: TRBV29-1
CDR3 DNA: TGCAGCGTTGAAAGGTTGTTTCGGGCCCAGTACTTC
CDR3 protein: CSVERLFRAQYF

J gene: TRBJ1-3
clone size: -
D gene: TRBD1
V gene: TRBV5-1
CDR3 DNA: TGCGCCAGCAGCCAACAGGGGATCTCTGGAAACACCATATATTTT
CDR3 protein: CASSQQGISGNTIYF

J gene: TRBJ1-2
clone size: -
D gene: -
V gene: TRBV3-1/TRBV3-2
CDR3 DNA: TGTGCCAGCAGCCATGAGGGCCGGTCTAACTATGGCTACACCTTC
CDR3 protein: CASSHEGRSNYGYTF

J gene: TRBJ2-1
clone size: -
D gene: TRBD1
V gene: TRBV5-6
CDR3 DNA: TGTGCCAGCAGCGTCCGGGACAGGGCCTACAATGAGCAGTTCTTC
CDR3 protein: CASSVRDRAYNEQFF

J gene: TRBJ2-2
clone size: -
D gene: TRBD1
V gene: TRBV5-1
CDR3 DNA: TGCGCCAGCAACCGACAGGGCTTCAGTACCGGGGAGCTGTTTTTT
CDR3 protein: CASNRQGFSTGELFF

J gene: TRBJ2-1
clone size: -
D gene: TRBD1
V gene: TRBV11-3
CDR3 DNA: TGTGCCAGCAGCTTGGCCGGGACAGGGGCCCATGAGCAGTTCTTC
CDR3 protein: CASSLAGTGAHEQFF

J gene: TRBJ1-2
clone size: -
D gene: TRBD1
V gene: TRBV3-1/TRBV3-2
CDR3 DNA: TGTGCCAGCAGCCAAGCAGAATATCTGATGGACAGGAAAGACTATGGCTACACCTTC
CDR3 protein: CASSQAEYLMDRKDYGYTF

J gene: TRBJ2-3
clone size: -
D gene: -
V gene: TRBV9
CDR3 DNA: TGTGCCAGCACCGTGGCTAGCGGCACAGATACGCAGTATTTT
CDR3 protein: CASTVASGTDTQYF

J gene: TRBJ2-5
clone size: -
D gene: TRBD2
V gene: TRBV7-8
CDR3 DNA: TGTGCCAGCAGCTTAGATTGGCTGGCTAGCGGGGGGGTGTACCAAGAGACCCAGTACTTC
CDR3 protein: CASSLDWLASGGVYQETQYF

J gene: TRBJ1-4
clone size: -
D gene: TRBD1
V gene: TRBV6-6
CDR3 DNA: TGTGCCAGCACTCGGGACAGCGCAAATGAAAAACTGTTTTTT
CDR3 protein: CASTRDSANEKLFF

J gene: TRBJ2-3
clone size: -
D gene: TRBD1
V gene: TRBV9
CDR3 DNA: TGTGCCAGCAGCGAGGTAGAGGGACAGGGGGTCGACACAGATACGCAGTATTTT
CDR3 protein: CASSEVEGQGVDTDTQYF

J gene: TRBJ1-2
clone size: -
D gene: -
V gene: TRBV24-1
CDR3 DNA: TGTGCCACCAGTGACAGCTCCGGGAAGGATGGCTACACCTTC
CDR3 protein: CATSDSSGKDGYTF

J gene: TRBJ1-1
clone size: -
D gene: -
V gene: TRBV5-1
CDR3 DNA: TGCGCCAGCAGCTTGTCGGGGGGCCGGAACACTGAAGCTTTCTTT
CDR3 protein: CASSLSGGRNTEAFF

J gene: TRBJ2-7
clone size: many
D gene: TRBD2
V gene: TRBV6-2/TRBV6-3
CDR3 DNA: TGTGCCAGCAGTCGCGGTGCTAGCGGGGGAAGCGAGCAGTACTTC
CDR3 protein: CASSRGASGGSEQYF

J gene: TRBJ2-2
clone size: -
D gene: TRBD2
V gene: TRBV19
CDR3 DNA: TGTGCCAGTAGTATGAATTGGGCGGGGGGGGAGCTATTTTTT
CDR3 protein: CASSMNWAGGELFF

J gene: TRBJ1-5
clone size: -
D gene: TRBD1
V gene: TRBV19
CDR3 DNA: TGTGCCAGTAGGGCGGGGTTGGGACAGGGTCGTCAGCCCCAGCATTTT
CDR3 protein: CASRAGLGQGRQPQHF

J gene: TRBJ1-1
clone size: -
D gene: TRBD1
V gene: TRBV5-1
CDR3 DNA: TGCGCCAGCAGCTCCCTGGGACAGGTGAACACTGAAGCTTTCTTT
CDR3 protein: CASSSLGQVNTEAFF

J gene: TRBJ2-2
clone size: -
D gene: -
V gene: TRBV15
CDR3 DNA: TGTGCCACCAGCAGAGATAACTACGGCACCGGGGAGCTGTTTTTT
CDR3 protein: CATSRDNYGTGELFF

J gene: TRBJ2-1
clone size: -
D gene: TRBD2
V gene: TRBV19
CDR3 DNA: TGTGCCAGTAGTGGTGGAGGCACTAGCGGGTGGGTGTTCTTC
CDR3 protein: CASSGGGTSGWVFF

J gene: TRBJ2-1
clone size: -
D gene: -
V gene: TRBV6-1
CDR3 DNA: TGTGCCAGCAGTGAAATCACAGTCCGCTACAATGAGCAGTTCTTC
CDR3 protein: CASSEITVRYNEQFF

J gene: TRBJ1-3
clone size: -
D gene: -
V gene: TRBV7-8
CDR3 DNA: TGTGCCAGCAGCTTAGACATCTCTGGAAACACCATATATTTT
CDR3 protein: CASSLDISGNTIYF

J gene: TRBJ2-7
clone size: -
D gene: -
V gene: TRBV15
CDR3 DNA: TGTGCCACCAGCTCACAGGGAAGCGGCTACGAGCAGTACTTC
CDR3 protein: CATSSQGSGYEQYF

J gene: TRBJ2-1
clone size: -
D gene: TRBD1
V gene: TRBV7-9
CDR3 DNA: TGTGCCAGCAGCTTACCCGAGGGTTGGGACAGATACAATGAGCAGTTCTTC
CDR3 protein: CASSLPEGWDRYNEQFF

J gene: TRBJ1-1
clone size: -
D gene: -
V gene: TRBV29-1
CDR3 DNA: TGCAGCGTTGCCAGGGGAAAATGGGAACCAAACACTGAAGCTTTCTTT
CDR3 protein: CSVARGKWEPNTEAFF

J gene: TRBJ2-7
clone size: -
D gene: TRBD1
V gene: TRBV7-9
CDR3 DNA: TGTGCCAGCAGCTCCGGACAGGACGGGCAGTACTTC
CDR3 protein: CASSSGQDGQYF

J gene: TRBJ1-6
clone size: -
D gene: -
V gene: TRBV7-9
CDR3 DNA: TGTGCCAGCAGCTCCACGGGTCAATCAAATTCACCCCTCCACTTT
CDR3 protein: CASSSTGQSNSPLHF

J gene: TRBJ1-1
clone size: -
D gene: -
V gene: TRBV30
CDR3 DNA: TGTGCCTGGAGTAGAGGATCATGGACTGAAGCTTTCTTT
CDR3 protein: CAWSRGSWTEAFF

J gene: TRBJ1-6
clone size: -
D gene: -
V gene: TRBV28
CDR3 DNA: TGTGCCAGCGGACTAGGGGGAGATAATTCACCCCTCCACTTT
CDR3 protein: CASGLGGDNSPLHF

J gene: TRBJ1-3
clone size: once
D gene: -
V gene: TRBV9
CDR3 DNA: TGTGCCAGCAGCGCCCATTCAGGAAACACCATATATTTT
CDR3 protein: CASSAHSGNTIYF

J gene: TRBJ2-3
clone size: -
D gene: -
V gene: TRBV6-2/TRBV6-3
CDR3 DNA: TGTGCCAGCAGTTTGGGGGGTGCCTCGAGTACAGATACGCAGTATTTT
CDR3 protein: CASSLGGASSTDTQYF

J gene: TRBJ1-3
clone size: once
D gene: -
V gene: TRBV27
CDR3 DNA: TGTGCCAGCATGACACAGAGCTCTGGAAACACCATATATTTT
CDR3 protein: CASMTQSSGNTIYF

J gene: TRBJ1-2
clone size: -
D gene: -
V gene: TRBV4-1
CDR3 DNA: TGCGCCAGCAGGAGGATCTACAGGCCAGAGGGCTACACCTTC
CDR3 protein: CASRRIYRPEGYTF

J gene: TRBJ2-2
clone size: -
D gene: TRBD2
V gene: TRBV5-1
CDR3 DNA: TGCGCCAGCAGCGGTCTAGCGGGAGCGAACACCGGGGAGCTGTTTTTT
CDR3 protein: CASSGLAGANTGELFF

J gene: TRBJ1-1
clone size: once
D gene: TRBD1
V gene: TRBV28
CDR3 DNA: TGTGCCAGCAGTTTCCCCAGGACAGGGGGAACTGAAGCTTTCTTT
CDR3 protein: CASSFPRTGGTEAFF

J gene: TRBJ1-4
clone size: -
D gene: -
V gene: TRBV19
CDR3 DNA: TGTGCCAGTAGATCGGGGGAAACGGCAACTAATGAAAAACTGTTTTTT
CDR3 protein: CASRSGETATNEKLFF

J gene: TRBJ2-2
clone size: once
D gene: -
V gene: TRBV18
CDR3 DNA: TGTGCCAGCTCACCAGTTCAAACCGGGGAGCTGTTTTTT
CDR3 protein: CASSPVQTGELFF

J gene: TRBJ2-5
clone size: -
D gene: TRBD1
V gene: TRBV13
CDR3 DNA: TGTGCCAGCACCCATAGGGACAGGCGAGAGACCCAGTACTTC
CDR3 protein: CASTHRDRRETQYF

J gene: TRBJ1-1
clone size: -
D gene: -
V gene: TRBV30
CDR3 DNA: TGTGCCTGGAGTTTTAACAGCCTGAACACTGAAGCTTTCTTT
CDR3 protein: CAWSFNSLNTEAFF

J gene: TRBJ2-1
clone size: -
D gene: TRBD2
V gene: TRBV7-2
CDR3 DNA: TGTGCCAGCAGCCCCCCTAGTAGCGGGGCCTACAATGAGCAGTTCTTC
CDR3 protein: CASSPPSSGAYNEQFF

J gene: TRBJ2-5
clone size: -
D gene: -
V gene: TRBV18
CDR3 DNA: TGTGCCAGCTCATCGAATTTTCAGGAGACCCAGTACTTC
CDR3 protein: CASSSNFQETQYF

J gene: TRBJ1-6
clone size: -
D gene: TRBD1
V gene: TRBV28
CDR3 DNA: TGTGCCAGCATCCGGGACAGCCCCGGCGAGTATAATTCACCCCTCCACTTT
CDR3 protein: CASIRDSPGEYNSPLHF

J gene: TRBJ2-5
clone size: -
D gene: TRBD2
V gene: TRBV28
CDR3 DNA: TGTGCCAGCAGTCCGACGACTAGCGGGAGTGAGGAGACCCAGTACTTC
CDR3 protein: CASSPTTSGSEETQYF

J gene: TRBJ1-2
clone size: -
D gene: TRBD1
V gene: TRBV12-3/TRBV12-4
CDR3 DNA: TGTGCCAGCAGTTTGACAGGGAGAGATGGCTACACCTTC
CDR3 protein: CASSLTGRDGYTF

J gene: TRBJ2-7
clone size: -
D gene: -
V gene: TRBV5-1
CDR3 DNA: TGCGCCAGCAGCCTCGGGGTGTTTAGCTTCTACGAGCAGTACTTC
CDR3 protein: CASSLGVFSFYEQYF

J gene: TRBJ1-1
clone size: -
D gene: -
V gene: TRBV29-1
CDR3 DNA: TGCAGCGTTGACGGGGGAACTGAAGCTTTCTTT
CDR3 protein: CSVDGGTEAFF

J gene: TRBJ2-7
clone size: -
D gene: -
V gene: TRBV6-5
CDR3 DNA: TGTGCCAGCAGTAGAGTATCAGGGAACTCCTACGAGCAGTACTTC
CDR3 protein: CASSRVSGNSYEQYF

J gene: TRBJ2-1
clone size: -
D gene: TRBD2
V gene: TRBV19
CDR3 DNA: TGTGCCAGTAGTATTGGACTAGCGGTCAATGAGCAGTTCTTC
CDR3 protein: CASSIGLAVNEQFF

J gene: TRBJ2-1
clone size: -
D gene: TRBD2
V gene: TRBV29-1
CDR3 DNA: TGCAGCGTCCGTAGCGGGAGCACAGACAATGAGCAGTTCTTC
CDR3 protein: CSVRSGSTDNEQFF

J gene: TRBJ2-2
clone size: -
D gene: -
V gene: TRBV2
CDR3 DNA: TGTGCCAGCAGACCAGGGCCCGGGGAGCTGTTTTTT
CDR3 protein: CASRPGPGELFF

J gene: TRBJ2-3
clone size: -
D gene: -
V gene: TRBV27
CDR3 DNA: TGTGCCAGCAGTTTCAGGGGTACGCAGTATTTT
CDR3 protein: CASSFRGTQYF